These 14 T cell receptor beta chains were all obtained from the same sample, sequenced in a study of blood T cell repertoires in COVID-19. Produced via immunoSEQ multiplex PCR; TCRdb's table is partial and in-frame only. In the table there are about 210,000 clones, roughly 88% of which are singletons. Source material: PBMCs or T cells enriched from blood (not recorded which). The receptor set was obtained from a middle-aged man with acute COVID-19.

The chain carries TRBV7-9 and TRBJ2-2; tentative D call: TRBD2 (5 bases). V lost 5 bases and J lost 2, with 9 bases in between. Germline V gene data show CDR1 as SEHNR and CDR2 as FQNEAQ (reference sequence). This CDR3 has 14 amino acids. CDR3 sequence reads: CASSRADNTGELFF. The CDR3 DNA is TGTGCCAGCAGCCGAGCGGACAACACCGGGGAGCTGTTTTTT. The entire variable domain, with the rest obtained from reference TRBV7-9 and TRBJ2-2, is as follows: DTGVSQNPRHKITKRGQNVTFRCDPISEHNRLYWYRQTLGQGPEFLTYFQNEAQLEKSRLLSDRFSAERPKGSFSTLEIQRTEQGDSAMYLCASSRADNTGELFFGEGSRLTVL.

V and J are TRBV5-1 and TRBJ2-5; D might be TRBD2 (6 bases). The V end was cut by 4 bases, the J end by 5 bases, with 21 bases between. CDR1 is SGHRS, CDR2 YFSETQ, per germline. The CDR3 has 16 amino acids. For the CDR3, the DNA is TGCGCCAGCAGCCAAGCGGGCCCACCGTTAGGGGAGACCCAGTACTTC. This codes for CASSQAGPPLGETQYF. Variable domain in full (rest from reference TRBV5-1 and TRBJ2-5): KAGVTQTPRYLIKTRGQQVTLSCSPISGHRSVSWYQQTPGQGLQFLFEYFSETQRNKGNFPGRFSGRQFSNSRSEMNVSTLELGDSALYLCASSQAGPPLGETQYFGPGTRLLVL.

V usage is TRBV18 and J usage is TRBJ1-5; D is uncertain. CDR1 is KGHSH and CDR2 is LQKENI in the germline V gene. The CDR3 covers 15 residues. The V gene lost 6 bases and the J gene lost 3 bases, with 15 bases spanning the gap. CDR3 DNA sequence: TGTGCCAGCTCGGAGCAAGGAAATAACAATCAGCCCCAGCATTTT. Residues: CASSEQGNNNQPQHF.

V is TRBV5-1 and J is TRBJ1-2, with 9 bases that match TRBD1. Unmatched junction bases numbered 3, after V lost 3 bases and J lost 9 bases. Per germline, CDR1 SGHRS and CDR2 YFSETQ. The CDR3 is 12 residues long. Here the CDR3 DNA reads TGCGCCAGCAGCTCAGGACAGGGGAGCTACACCTTC. Residues: CASSSGQGSYTF. The full variable domain, with the rest looked up from reference TRBV5-1 and TRBJ1-2, is KAGVTQTPRYLIKTRGQQVTLSCSPISGHRSVSWYQQTPGQGLQFLFEYFSETQRNKGNFPGRFSGRQFSNSRSEMNVSTLELGDSALYLCASSSGQGSYTFGSGTRLTVV.

The chain is built from TRBV5-1 and TRBJ2-3, with TRBD2 identical over 10 bases. V was clipped by 1 base and J by 4 bases; unmatched bases: 9. The CDR3 spans 17 residues. CDR1 SGHRS and CDR2 YFSETQ come from the germline V gene. The DNA of the CDR3 is TGCGCCAGCAGCTTGTCCCAAGCGGGAGGGTTGGCAGATACGCAGTATTTT. Amino acid sequence: CASSLSQAGGLADTQYF.

J is TRBJ1-4 and V is TRBV5-1; 7 nucleotides align to TRBD1. The germline gives CDR1 SGHRS, CDR2 YFSETQ. Trimming removed 4 bases from V and 5 bases from J; junction bases left unmatched: 8. The CDR3 sequence is 15 residues long. CDR3 in amino acids: CASSPRGQRNEKLFF. The CDR3 bases are TGCGCCAGCAGCCCCCGGGGACAGAGAAATGAAAAACTGTTTTTT.

This clone has only one observation. V and J are TRBV25-1 and TRBJ2-2; TRBD2 matches 8 bases. CDR1 MGHDK and CDR2 SYGVNS come from the germline V gene. The CDR3 is made up of 14 amino acids. V was clipped by 4 bases and J by 3 bases; unmatched bases: 1. As DNA, the CDR3 is TGTGCCAGCAGTGTGGGACTAGACACCGGGGAGCTGTTTTTT. This codes for CASSVGLDTGELFF. Filled out from reference TRBV25-1 and TRBJ2-2, the complete variable domain reads EADIYQTPRYLVIGTGKKITLECSQTMGHDKMYWYQQDPGMELHLIHYSYGVNSTEKGDLSSESTVSRIRTEHFPLTLESARPSHTSQYLCASSVGLDTGELFFGEGSRLTVL.

This chain uses TRBV6-6 with TRBJ1-2; D possibly corresponds to TRBD1 (5 bases). The CDR3 length is 13 residues. CDR1 and CDR2 (germline): MNHNY, SVGAGI (reference sequence). V was pared by 6 bases and J by 4 bases, with 12 bases between. The CDR3 is CASSSRQLYGYTF. The CDR3 nucleotides are TGTGCCAGCAGCTCCCGACAGCTCTATGGCTACACCTTC.

The rearrangement uses TRBV29-1 and TRBJ2-2; 7 nucleotides line up with TRBD2. Germline values: CDR1 SQVTM, CDR2 ANQGSEA. J gave up 3 bases and V 4 bases, and 8 bases lay outside the gene matches. The CDR3 is made up of 15 amino acids. For the CDR3, the DNA is TGCAGCGTTGTCCGCGGGACTACTCACACCGGGGAGCTGTTTTTT. Encoded protein: CSVVRGTTHTGELFF.

The chain links TRBV7-2 to TRBJ2-3; D not certain. V lost 4 bases to trimming and J lost 0 bases, with 11 bases between them. This CDR3 is built from 15 residues. Germline loops: CDR1 SGHTA, CDR2 FQGNSA. CDR3 sequence reads: CASSSRYTSTDTQYF. Here the CDR3 DNA reads TGTGCCAGCAGCTCGCGGTATACTAGCACAGATACGCAGTATTTT.

The sample holds a few counts of this clone. V is TRBV25-1 and J is TRBJ1-1; D is ambiguous. Germline CDR1 MGHDK, CDR2 SYGVNS. This CDR3 region has 12 residues. The V end lost 6 bases, the J end lost 8 bases, and 13 bases lay between the germline ends. The CDR3 sequence: CASRSASEEAFF. The CDR3 DNA reads TGTGCCAGCAGATCAGCGTCGGAGGAAGCTTTCTTT.

The chain combines TRBV5-1 with TRBJ2-6, with D uncertain. With 7 bases removed from V and 0 bases from J, the gap between germline ends came to 11 bases. Germline CDR1 reads SGHRS; CDR2 reads YFSETQ. The CDR3 contains 15 residues. CDR3 sequence: CASEALPSGANVLTF. The CDR3 nucleotides read TGCGCCAGCGAGGCCCTACCCTCTGGGGCCAACGTCCTGACTTTC.

V gene TRBV5-1 combines with J gene TRBJ1-2, with 12 bases identical to TRBD1. The length of the CDR3 is 16 residues. Looked up from germline, CDR1 is SGHRS and CDR2 is YFSETQ. Losses at the gene ends were 3 bases for V and 6 bases for J; bases not matched to a gene: 9. The CDR3, as DNA: TGCGCCAGCAGCTGGGACAGGGGGCGAACGAGGGATGGCTACACCTTC. It specifies CASSWDRGRTRDGYTF.

The V call is TRBV2, the J call TRBJ2-5, with TRBD2 as a possible D gene (5 bases). Trimming took off 4 bases at V and 6 bases at J, with 15 bases between the two ends. The CDR3 runs to 14 residues. Germline V gives CDR1 SNHLY, CDR2 FYNNEI. The CDR3 coding sequence is TGTGCCAGCAGTGTAGTGGGTTCGGGAAAGACCCAGTACTTC. Translation gives CASSVVGSGKTQYF.